The source of this T cell receptor (beta chain) is a study of T cells in Graves' hyperthyroidism and ophthalmopathy. The germline CDR1 and CDR2 sequences are LNHDA and SQIVND (reference sequence). V lost 3 bases and J lost 9, with 9 bases in between. This CDR3 contains 11 residues. This clonotype was observed a few times. Researchers took RNA transcripts and amplified the TCR beta CDR3 regions from them. HTBI primers were the set used in a first-round RT-PCR of the TCR CDR3. TCRdb reprocessed the multiplex PCR reads via MiXCR and lists one record per CDR3 protein. The sample has 350,000 to 450,000 distinct CDR3 sequences, about an eighth seen once.

The TCR originated in a man aged 50-59 years with Graves' ophthalmopathy. Sequenced: blood. The J gene is TRBJ2-7, the V gene TRBV19; D is unclear. The CDR3 sequence: CASSIRFGQYF. In DNA form, the CDR3 reads TGTGCCAGTAGTATTCGGTTTGGGCAGTACTTC.